At least ten counts were recorded for the clone carrying this T cell receptor beta chain. The antigen remains unidentified. RNA transcripts provided the source from which TCR beta CDR3 regions were amplified. Primed by the HTBI set, a first-round RT-PCR was run on the TCR CDR3. Using its own MiXCR run on the multiplex PCR reads, TCRdb lists one record per CDR3 protein. The table includes 500,000 to 650,000 distinct CDR3 sequences, approximately 48% detected once. This specimen belongs to a study of T cells in Graves' hyperthyroidism and ophthalmopathy. Findings and limits, study-wide: Ophthalmopathy got predicted by the model a median about six months before its onset. Also found in blood were most expanded thyroid clonotypes above 0.001.

Exclusion of patients followed from uncontrolled infection, other autoimmune disease, pregnancy or lactation. Diagnoses rested on clinical symptoms, serum thyroxine and TRAb, thyroid ultrasound and orbital computed tomography. This CDR3 spans 13 amino acids. Trimming stripped 4 bases from V and 8 bases from J, with 15 bases between. Germline-derived CDR1 and CDR2 are SGHRS and YFSETQ. The source material was peripheral blood or thyroid tissue (not recorded which). V is TRBV5-1 and J is TRBJ1-2, with a tentative D call TRBD1 (6 bases). This receptor was identified in an adult woman with Graves' disease, either hyperthyroidism or ophthalmopathy (not recorded which). In DNA form, the CDR3 reads TGCGCCAGCAGCGAACCAACAGGGTACGGCTACACCTTC. Amino acid sequence: CASSEPTGYGYTF.